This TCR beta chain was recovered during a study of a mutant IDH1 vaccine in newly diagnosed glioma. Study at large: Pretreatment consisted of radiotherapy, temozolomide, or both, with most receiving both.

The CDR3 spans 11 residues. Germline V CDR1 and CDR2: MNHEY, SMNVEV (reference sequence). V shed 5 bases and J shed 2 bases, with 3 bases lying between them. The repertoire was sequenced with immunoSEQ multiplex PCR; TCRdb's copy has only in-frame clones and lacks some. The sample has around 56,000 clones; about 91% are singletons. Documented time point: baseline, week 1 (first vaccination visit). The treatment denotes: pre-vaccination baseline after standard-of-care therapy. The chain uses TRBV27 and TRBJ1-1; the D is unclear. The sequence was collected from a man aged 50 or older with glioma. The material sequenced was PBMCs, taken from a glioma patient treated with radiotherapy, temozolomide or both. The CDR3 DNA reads TGTGCCAGCAGTGGTAACACTGAAGCTTTCTTT. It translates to CASSGNTEAFF.